This T cell receptor beta chain derives from a study of blood T cells in healthy people across ages. Study-wide results and limits: Estimated diversity, derived from one million T cells, was regarded as an underestimate. Per million T cells, the diversity of TCR beta decreased roughly linearly as age advanced. With naive T cell percentage, TCR beta diversity showed a strong correlation.

Then a second PCR, running roughly 7 to 11 cycles, was carried out with a sample-barcoded 5' primer and a J-beta primer mix. MiXCR, run by TCRdb on the 5' RACE reads, gives a single entry per CDR3 protein. This sample has hundreds of thousands of distinct CDR3 sequences, with roughly 56% found just once. Aged about 6 to 95, donors were systemically healthy Caucasians from Russia. The CDR3 sequence is 11 residues long. The V end was cut by 6 bases, the J end by 8 bases, with 11 bases between. The count of this clonotype is one. What it binds is unknown. Sequenced input: blood. This TCR was recovered from a man aged 35 to 55 in good health. V is TRBV23-1 and J is TRBJ2-7; the D gene is possibly TRBD1 (5 bases). TRBV23-1 is an ORF for which the function is uncertain. The CDR3 nucleotides are TGCGCCAGCAGGGCAGGGCCTAAGCAGTACTTC. Translation: CASRAGPKQYF.